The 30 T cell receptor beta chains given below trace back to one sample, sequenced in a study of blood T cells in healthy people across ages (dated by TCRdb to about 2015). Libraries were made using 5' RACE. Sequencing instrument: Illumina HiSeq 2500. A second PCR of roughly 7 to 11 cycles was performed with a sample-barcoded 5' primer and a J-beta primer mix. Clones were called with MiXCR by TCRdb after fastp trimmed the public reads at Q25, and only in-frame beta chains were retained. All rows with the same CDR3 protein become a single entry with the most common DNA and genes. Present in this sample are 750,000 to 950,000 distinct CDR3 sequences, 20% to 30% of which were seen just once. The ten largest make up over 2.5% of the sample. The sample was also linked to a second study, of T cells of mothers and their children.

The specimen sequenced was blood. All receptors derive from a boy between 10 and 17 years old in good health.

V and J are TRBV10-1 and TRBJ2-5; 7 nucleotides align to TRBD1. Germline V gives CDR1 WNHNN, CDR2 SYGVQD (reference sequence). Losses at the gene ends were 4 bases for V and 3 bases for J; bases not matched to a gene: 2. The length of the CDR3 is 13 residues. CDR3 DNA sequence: TGCGCCAGCAGTGGAGGGACAGAAGAGACCCAGTACTTC. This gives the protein CASSGGTEETQYF.

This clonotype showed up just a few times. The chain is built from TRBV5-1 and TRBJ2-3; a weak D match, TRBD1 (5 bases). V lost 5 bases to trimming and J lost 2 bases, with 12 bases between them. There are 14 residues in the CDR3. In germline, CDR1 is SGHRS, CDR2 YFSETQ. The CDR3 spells CASSKGNPTDTQYF. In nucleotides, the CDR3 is TGCGCCAGCAGTAAGGGGAACCCCACAGATACGCAGTATTTT.

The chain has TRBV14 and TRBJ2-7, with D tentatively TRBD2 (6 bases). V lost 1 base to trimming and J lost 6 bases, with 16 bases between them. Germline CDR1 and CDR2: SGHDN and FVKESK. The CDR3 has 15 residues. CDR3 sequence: CASSQAGVPWTEQYF. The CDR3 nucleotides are TGTGCCAGCAGCCAAGCGGGGGTCCCCTGGACCGAGCAGTACTTC.

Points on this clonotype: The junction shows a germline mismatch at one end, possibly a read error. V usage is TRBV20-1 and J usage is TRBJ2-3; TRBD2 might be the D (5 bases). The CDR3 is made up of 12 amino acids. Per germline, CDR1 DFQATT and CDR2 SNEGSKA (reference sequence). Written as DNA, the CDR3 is TGCAGTGCTGCCCCCCCAGGACGCATCACGGGATTT. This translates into CSAAPPGRITGF.

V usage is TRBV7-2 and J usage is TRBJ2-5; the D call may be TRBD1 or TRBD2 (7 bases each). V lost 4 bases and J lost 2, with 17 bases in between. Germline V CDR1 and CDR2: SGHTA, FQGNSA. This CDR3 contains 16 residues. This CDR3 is CASSYQGGGLQETQYF. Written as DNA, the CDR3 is TGTGCCAGCAGCTACCAGGGGGGGGGACTTCAAGAGACCCAGTACTTC. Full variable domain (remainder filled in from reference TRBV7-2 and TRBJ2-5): GAGVSQSPSNKVTEKGKDVELRCDPISGHTALYWYRQSLGQGLEFLIYFQGNSAPDKSGLPSDRFSAERTGGSVSTLTIQRTQQEDSAVYLCASSYQGGGLQETQYFGPGTRLLVL.

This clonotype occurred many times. The chain's CDR3 is CSVELGETQYF. The CDR3 coding sequence is TGCAGCGTTGAGTTGGGAGAGACCCAGTACTTC. This sequence joins TRBV29-1 and TRBJ2-5; D unclear. Per germline, CDR1 SQVTM and CDR2 ANQGSEA. The CDR3 extends over 11 amino acids. V was pared by 3 bases and J by 4 bases, with 6 bases between.

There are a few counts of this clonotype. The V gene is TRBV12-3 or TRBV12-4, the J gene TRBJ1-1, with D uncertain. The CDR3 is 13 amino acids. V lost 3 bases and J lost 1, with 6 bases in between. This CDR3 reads CASSFNENTEAFF. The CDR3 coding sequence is TGTGCCAGCAGTTTCAATGAGAACACTGAAGCTTTCTTT.

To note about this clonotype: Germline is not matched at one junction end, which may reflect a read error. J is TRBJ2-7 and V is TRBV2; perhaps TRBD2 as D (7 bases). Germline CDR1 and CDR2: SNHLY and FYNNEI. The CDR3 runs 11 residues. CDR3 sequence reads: CASSNLGGGSF. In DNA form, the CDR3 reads TGTGCCAGCAGTAATCTGGGAGGGGGATCCTTC.

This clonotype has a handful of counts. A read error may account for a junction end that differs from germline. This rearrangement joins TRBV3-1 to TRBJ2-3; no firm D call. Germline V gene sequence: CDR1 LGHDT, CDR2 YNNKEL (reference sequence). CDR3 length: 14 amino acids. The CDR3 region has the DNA TGTGCTAGCAGCCAAGCCCAGACCGTGGATACGCAGTATTTT. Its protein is CASSQAQTVDTQYF.

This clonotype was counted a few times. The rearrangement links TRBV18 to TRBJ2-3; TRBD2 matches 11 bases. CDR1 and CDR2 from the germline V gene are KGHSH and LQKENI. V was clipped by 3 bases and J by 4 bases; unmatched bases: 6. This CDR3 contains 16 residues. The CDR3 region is CASSPPTSGVADTQYF. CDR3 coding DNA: TGTGCCAGCTCACCTCCGACTAGCGGGGTGGCAGATACGCAGTATTTT.

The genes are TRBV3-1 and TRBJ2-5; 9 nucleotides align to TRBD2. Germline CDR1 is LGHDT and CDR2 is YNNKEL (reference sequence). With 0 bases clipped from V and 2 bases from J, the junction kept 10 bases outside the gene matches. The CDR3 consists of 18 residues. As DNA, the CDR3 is TGTGCCAGCAGCCAAGAACTTCTCGCGGGGGGGAATCAAGAGACCCAGTACTTC. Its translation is CASSQELLAGGNQETQYF.

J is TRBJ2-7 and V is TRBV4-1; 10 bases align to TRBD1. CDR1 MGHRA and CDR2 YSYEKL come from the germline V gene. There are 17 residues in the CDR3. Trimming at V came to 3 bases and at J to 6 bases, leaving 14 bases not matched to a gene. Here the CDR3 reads CASSHIYFRRDRGEQYF. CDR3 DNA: TGCGCCAGCAGCCACATATACTTCCGCCGGGACAGGGGCGAGCAGTACTTC.

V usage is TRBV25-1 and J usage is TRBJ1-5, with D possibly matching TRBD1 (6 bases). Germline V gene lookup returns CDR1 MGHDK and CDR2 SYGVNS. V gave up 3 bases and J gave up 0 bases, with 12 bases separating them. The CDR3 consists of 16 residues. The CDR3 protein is CASSDGTGNSNQPQHF. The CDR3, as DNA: TGTGCCAGCAGTGACGGTACAGGGAATAGCAATCAGCCCCAGCATTTT.

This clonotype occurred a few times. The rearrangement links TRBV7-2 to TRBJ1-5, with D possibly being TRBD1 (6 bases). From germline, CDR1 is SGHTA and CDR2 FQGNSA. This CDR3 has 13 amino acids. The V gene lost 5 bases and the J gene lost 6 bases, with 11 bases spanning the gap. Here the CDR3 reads CASSAQGFQPQHF. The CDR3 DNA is TGTGCCAGCAGCGCACAGGGTTTTCAGCCCCAGCATTTT.

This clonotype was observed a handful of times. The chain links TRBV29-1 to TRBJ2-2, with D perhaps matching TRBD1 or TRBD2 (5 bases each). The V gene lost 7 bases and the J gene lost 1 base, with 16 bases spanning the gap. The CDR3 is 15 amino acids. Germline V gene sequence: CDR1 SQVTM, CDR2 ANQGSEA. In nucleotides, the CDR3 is TGCAGCGCCCGGGGCAGTGGTAGGAACACCGGGGAGCTGTTTTTT. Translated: CSARGSGRNTGELFF.

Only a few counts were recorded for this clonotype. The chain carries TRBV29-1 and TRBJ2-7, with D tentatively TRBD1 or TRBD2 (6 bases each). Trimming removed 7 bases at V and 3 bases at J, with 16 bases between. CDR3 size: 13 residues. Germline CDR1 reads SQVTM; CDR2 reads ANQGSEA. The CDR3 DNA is TGCAGCGGGGGGGCTGGGCAGGACTACGAGCAGTACTTC. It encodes CSGGAGQDYEQYF.

CDR3 sequence (DNA): TGCGCCAGCAGCCCCCCGGCCAGGAACAGCAACTATCAAGAGACCCAGTACTTC. Protein product: CASSPPARNSNYQETQYF. The chain carries TRBV5-1 and TRBJ2-5; the D is unclear. This CDR3 contains 18 residues. Deletions cut 4 bases from V and 2 bases from J, with 24 bases between. CDR1 and CDR2 (germline): SGHRS, YFSETQ.

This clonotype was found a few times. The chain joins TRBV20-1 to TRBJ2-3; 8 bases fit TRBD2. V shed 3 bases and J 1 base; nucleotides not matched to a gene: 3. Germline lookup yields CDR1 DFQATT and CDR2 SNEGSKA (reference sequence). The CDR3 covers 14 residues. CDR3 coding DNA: TGCAGTGCTAGGGAAGCGGGGGGCACAGATACGCAGTATTTT. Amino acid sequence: CSAREAGGTDTQYF.

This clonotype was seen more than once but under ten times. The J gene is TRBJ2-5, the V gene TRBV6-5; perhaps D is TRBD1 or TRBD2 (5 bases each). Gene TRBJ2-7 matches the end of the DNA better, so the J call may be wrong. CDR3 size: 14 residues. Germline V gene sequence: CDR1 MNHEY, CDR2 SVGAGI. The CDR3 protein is CASSSWDGTYEQYF. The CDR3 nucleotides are TGTGCCAGCTCCTCGTGGGACGGGACCTACGAGCAGTACTTC.

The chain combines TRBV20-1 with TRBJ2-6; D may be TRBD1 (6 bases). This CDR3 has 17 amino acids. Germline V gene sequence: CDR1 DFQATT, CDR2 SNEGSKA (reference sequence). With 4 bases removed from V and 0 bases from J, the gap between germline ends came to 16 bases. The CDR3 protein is CSATRRTAHSGANVLTF. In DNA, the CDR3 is TGCAGTGCTACTCGCAGGACAGCTCACTCTGGGGCCAACGTCCTGACTTTC.

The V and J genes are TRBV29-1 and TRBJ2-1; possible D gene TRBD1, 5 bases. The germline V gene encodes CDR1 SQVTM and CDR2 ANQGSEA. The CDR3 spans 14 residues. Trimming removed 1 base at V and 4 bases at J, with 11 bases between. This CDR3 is CSVEVGAGYNEQFF. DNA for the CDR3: TGCAGCGTTGAAGTAGGGGCCGGGTACAATGAGCAGTTCTTC.

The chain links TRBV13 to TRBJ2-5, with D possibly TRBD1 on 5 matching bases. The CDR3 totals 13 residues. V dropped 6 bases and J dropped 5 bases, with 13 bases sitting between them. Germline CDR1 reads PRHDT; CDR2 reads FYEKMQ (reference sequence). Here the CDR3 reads CASRSRGAETQYF. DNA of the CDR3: TGTGCCAGCAGATCCCGTGGGGCGGAGACCCAGTACTTC.

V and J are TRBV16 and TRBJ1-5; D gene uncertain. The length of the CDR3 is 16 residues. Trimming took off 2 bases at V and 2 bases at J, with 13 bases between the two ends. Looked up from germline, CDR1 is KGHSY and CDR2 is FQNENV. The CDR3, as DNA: TGTGCCAGCAGCCAACGGCACGGCCAGGGCAATCAGCCCCAGCATTTT. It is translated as CASSQRHGQGNQPQHF.

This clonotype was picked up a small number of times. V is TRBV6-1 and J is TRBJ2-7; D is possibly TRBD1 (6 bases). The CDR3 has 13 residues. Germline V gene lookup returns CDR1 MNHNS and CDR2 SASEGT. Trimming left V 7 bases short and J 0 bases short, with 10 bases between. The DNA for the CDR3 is TGTGCCAGCACCAAGGGGGTCTCCTACGAGCAGTACTTC. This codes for CASTKGVSYEQYF.

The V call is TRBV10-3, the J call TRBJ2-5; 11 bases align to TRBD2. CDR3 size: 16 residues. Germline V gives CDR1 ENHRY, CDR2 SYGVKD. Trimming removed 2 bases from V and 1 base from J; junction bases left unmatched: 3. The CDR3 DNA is TGTGCCATCAGTGAGCGCGGGACTAGCGGCCAAGAGACCCAGTACTTC. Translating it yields CAISERGTSGQETQYF.

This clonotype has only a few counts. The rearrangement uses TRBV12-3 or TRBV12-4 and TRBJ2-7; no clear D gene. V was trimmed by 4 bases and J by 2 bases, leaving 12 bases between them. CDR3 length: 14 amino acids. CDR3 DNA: TGTGCCAGCAGTTGGCAGAGGCAGCCCTACGAGCAGTACTTC. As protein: CASSWQRQPYEQYF.

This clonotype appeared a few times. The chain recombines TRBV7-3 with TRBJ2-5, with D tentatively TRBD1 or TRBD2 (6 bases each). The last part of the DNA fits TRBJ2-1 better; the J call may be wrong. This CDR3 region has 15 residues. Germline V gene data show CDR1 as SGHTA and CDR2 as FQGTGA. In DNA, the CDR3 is TGTGCCAGCAGCTTAACGTGGGGGGCTGGGAATGAGCAGTTCTTC. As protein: CASSLTWGAGNEQFF.

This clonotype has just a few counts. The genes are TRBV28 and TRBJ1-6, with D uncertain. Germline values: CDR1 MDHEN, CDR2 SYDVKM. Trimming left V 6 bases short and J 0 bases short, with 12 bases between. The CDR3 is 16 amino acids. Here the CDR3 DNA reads TGTGCCAGCAGCACTAGAGTAATCTCCTATAATTCACCCCTCCACTTT. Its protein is CASSTRVISYNSPLHF.

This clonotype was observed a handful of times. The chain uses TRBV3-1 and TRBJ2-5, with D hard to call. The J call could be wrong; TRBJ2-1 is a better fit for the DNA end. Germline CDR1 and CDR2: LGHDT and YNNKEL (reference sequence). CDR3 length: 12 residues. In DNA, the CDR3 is TGTGCCAGCAGCCATGGCGGTGACGAGCAGTTCTTC. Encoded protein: CASSHGGDEQFF.

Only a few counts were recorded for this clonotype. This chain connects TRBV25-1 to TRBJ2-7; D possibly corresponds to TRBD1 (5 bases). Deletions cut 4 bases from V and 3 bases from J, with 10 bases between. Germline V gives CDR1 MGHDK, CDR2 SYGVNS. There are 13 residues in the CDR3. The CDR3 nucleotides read TGTGCCAGCAGTGTAAGGGGCAACTACGAGCAGTACTTC. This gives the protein CASSVRGNYEQYF.